This TCR beta chain derives from a study of blood T cell repertoires in COVID-19. The CDR3 runs to 14 residues. Germline V gene lookup returns CDR1 MNHEY and CDR2 SMNVEV (reference sequence). Trimming took 5 bases from V and 3 from J, leaving 12 bases between them. TCRdb's copy holds only in-frame clones and misses some; the assay was immunoSEQ multiplex PCR. The sample shows approximately 76,000 clones, about 89% of them seen only once. Sequencing was done on a sample of peripheral blood. This sequence originates from a woman aged 60-75 years with acute or convalescent COVID-19. The chain recombines TRBV27 with TRBJ2-3; a possible D gene is TRBD2 (6 bases). Here the CDR3 reads CASSGQEGTDTQYF. The CDR3 nucleotides read TGTGCCAGCAGTGGGCAGGAGGGGACAGATACGCAGTATTTT.